This TCR beta chain derives from a study of T-cell reconstitution after alpha-beta-depleted transplantation in children (dated by TCRdb to between 2015 and 2016). Some background on the complete study: T-cell immune reconstitution after TCRalphabeta/CD19-depleted allogeneic hematopoietic cell transplantation in children was quantitatively tracked in the study by means of TCR repertoire profiling.

V ends up 3 bases short and J 10 bases short, with an unmatched junction base count of 8. The germline V gene specifies SGHVS as CDR1 and FQNEAQ as CDR2. The CDR3 runs 14 amino acids, cysteine and phenylalanine included. The CDR3 DNA has 42 bases and is translated from base 1. Study-wide conclusions, independent of this receptor: The high TCRbeta diversity at day 60 in some patients was ascribed to recipient T cells and intrathymic progenitors that had survived conditioning. The apparently early recovery of alphabetaT-cell counts about two months after transplant reportedly depended on only several hundred rapidly expanded clones that came from non-depleted graft cells. The frequencies of hyperexpanded clones fell over the following months, and after one year, T-cell counts and TCRbeta diversity were mostly attributed to newly produced T cells.

Concerning this clonotype: Its binding antigen is unknown. Nothing much larger sits one base from this clone, and base qualities are not available.

Library generation was performed with PCR. The listed sequencing device is Illumina HiSeq 2500. Molecular barcoding was employed in the preparation of TCR libraries, with unique molecular identifiers being used to normalize TCRbeta repertoire quantification. The public reads were reanalyzed by TCRdb: fastp trimming at Q25, MiXCR alignment, in-frame beta chains only. Rows merge per CDR3 protein into single entries with the most common DNA and genes. The sample table shows about a million distinct CDR3 sequences, and about 29% are seen once. The biggest ten clones account for about 28% of the sample. The treatment or condition label here, explained by the study, means: allogeneic hematopoietic cell transplantation with graft depleted of TCRalphabeta T cells and CD19 B cells. TCRalphabeta/CD19-depleted allogeneic hematopoietic cell grafts were given to the transplant recipients, all of whom were children.

The sample here was PBMCs, mostly from graft donor cells, taken 360 days after TCRalphabeta/CD19-depleted stem cell transplant. The sequence was collected from a boy under two years old who had a stem cell transplant for SCID, so the T cells may come from the graft donor. The chain is made from TRBV7-8 and TRBJ1-1, and TRBD1 aligns with 10 junction nucleotides. The sequenced DNA: TGTGCCAGCAGCTTGGGACAGGGGCCGAGAGGAGCTTTCTTT. Translated, this gives CASSLGQGPRGAFF.